A selection of T cell receptor beta chains follows, all from one sample in a study of PD-L1 blockade in urothelial cancer. Generated by immunoSEQ multiplex PCR, the TCRdb table keeps only in-frame clones and is missing some. The sample contains just over 50,000 clones, about 68% of which appear only once. The sample in question was PBMCs, obtained around atezolizumab (anti-PD-L1) treatment. Receptors originate from a man aged 65 to 79 with urothelial cancer. Each CDR3 is given with its conserved first and last residue. The D gene is left open where the match is weak. Clone size is stated in some rows and not others, as once, few, many or a class when expanded.

d_call clone_size j_call v_call cdr3_length cdr3_nt cdr3_aa
TRBD1 - TRBJ1-2 TRBV6-5 15 TGTGCCAGCAGTTACTCGACAGGGGGCGCCTATGGCTACACCTTC CASSYSTGGAYGYTF
- once TRBJ2-4 TRBV27 14 TGTGCCAGCAGTCGAACAGGGGCCAAAAACATTCAGTACTTC CASSRTGAKNIQYF
TRBD2 - TRBJ2-3 TRBV7-8 15 TGTGCCAGCAGCTCGAGCGGGACTTACACAGATACGCAGTATTTT CASSSSGTYTDTQYF
- few TRBJ1-5 TRBV15 18 TGTGCCACCAGCAGAGCCTCTAACACGGGGGTAGGAAGTCAGCCCCAGCATTTT CATSRASNTGVGSQPQHF
- - TRBJ2-3 TRBV27 12 TGTGCCAGCAGTTTTTCAGGGATGAGGCAGTATTTT CASSFSGMRQYF
TRBD1 many TRBJ1-2 TRBV19 14 TGTGCCAGTCAAATGGGGGACAGGGGATATGGCTACACCTTC CASQMGDRGYGYTF
- - TRBJ1-3 TRBV19 15 TGTGCCAGTAGTAGACAGGATATCTCTGGAAACACCATATATTTT CASSRQDISGNTIYF
- few TRBJ1-3 TRBV7-9 14 TGTGCCAGCAGCCGCTCAGGGTTCGGAAACACCATATATTTT CASSRSGFGNTIYF
- - TRBJ2-3 TRBV7-4 18 TGTGCCAGCATCCGTTACGGTTGCGTCTATATGAGCACAGATACGCAGTATTTT CASIRYGCVYMSTDTQYF
- - TRBJ1-4 TRBV4-3 15 TGCGCCAGCAGCCAAGATCGGGGGGAAAATGAAAAACTGTTTTTT CASSQDRGENEKLFF
- - TRBJ1-3 TRBV4-3 15 TGCGCCAGCAGCCAAGAGGGCAGGGTGGGAAACACCATATATTTT CASSQEGRVGNTIYF
- - TRBJ2-2 TRBV4-1 14 TGCGCCAGCAGCCAAGATTATACTGTAGGGGAGCTGTTTTTT CASSQDYTVGELFF
TRBD2 - TRBJ2-1 TRBV19 15 TGTGCCAGTAGTATAGGGCGCGGGGGGTACAATGAGCAGTTCTTC CASSIGRGGYNEQFF
- - TRBJ2-7 TRBV7-2 12 TGTGCCAGCAGCCCCTCGCGGTGGGAGCAGTACTTC CASSPSRWEQYF
TRBD2 - TRBJ2-3 TRBV7-2 16 TGTGCCAGCAGCACAGGAGTCGGACTAGCGTTAGATACGCAGTATTTT CASSTGVGLALDTQYF
- - TRBJ1-5 TRBV7-9 15 TGTGCCAGCAGCTTAGGCGGTAGTAGCAATCAGCCCCAGCATTTT CASSLGGSSNQPQHF
TRBD1 - TRBJ2-7 TRBV11-1 12 TGTGCCAGCAGCAGTGACAGGGCCGAGCAGTACTTC CASSSDRAEQYF
- - TRBJ2-1 TRBV18 16 TGTGCCAGCTCACCACCGCGGACAGTGAGCTACAATGAGCAGTTCTTC CASSPPRTVSYNEQFF
TRBD2 - TRBJ2-3 TRBV5-1 16 TGCGCCAGCAGCTTGGGGAAGCGGGAGGGCACAGATACGCAGTATTTT CASSLGKREGTDTQYF
- - TRBJ2-7 TRBV28 16 TGTGCCAGCTACGGCGGAGGGGTGATCGGCTCCTACGAGCAGTACTTC CASYGGGVIGSYEQYF
TRBD1 - TRBJ1-1 TRBV28 14 TGTGCCAGCAGCCGTGGACAGGTGGGCACTGAAGCTTTCTTT CASSRGQVGTEAFF
TRBD2 - TRBJ2-3 TRBV7-3 19 TGTGCCAGCAGCTTATTGGGACTAGCGGGGGGCACAAACACAGATACGCAGTATTTT CASSLLGLAGGTNTDTQYF
- - TRBJ2-7 TRBV7-6 16 TGTGCCAGCAGCTTAGTGGGGGGGCCTTTTGTCTACGAGCAGTACTTC CASSLVGGPFVYEQYF
TRBD1 - TRBJ1-3 TRBV10-3 13 TGTGCCATTCGGGACAGCTCTGGAAACACCATATATTTT CAIRDSSGNTIYF
TRBD2 - TRBJ2-3 TRBV7-2 17 TGTGCCAGCAGCTTAAGGCAACGGGAGGGCCGGTCAGATACGCAGTATTTT CASSLRQREGRSDTQYF
TRBD1 - TRBJ2-2 TRBV5-6 14 TGTGCCAGCAGCGGCGGGACAGGACGCGGGGAGCTGTTTTTT CASSGGTGRGELFF
- - TRBJ2-1 TRBV30 15 TGTGCCTGGAGTGTAGCCTGGAGCTCCTACAATGAGCAGTTCTTC CAWSVAWSSYNEQFF
- - TRBJ1-4 TRBV5-1 14 TGCGCCAGCGCTCCAGGGGTTCGGTTAGGCAAACTGTTTTTT CASAPGVRLGKLFF
- - TRBJ2-1 TRBV9 16 TGTGCCAGCAGCGCTTGGGACTCGAGCTCCTACAATGAGCAGTTCTTC CASSAWDSSSYNEQFF
TRBD1 - TRBJ1-4 TRBV27 17 TGTGCCAGCAGATACAAAATGACAGGGGGCACTAATGAAAAACTGTTTTTT CASRYKMTGGTNEKLFF
- few TRBJ1-2 TRBV10-3 15 TGTGCCATCAGTGACGGACAGCCGGTGGACTATGGCTACACCTTC CAISDGQPVDYGYTF
- - TRBJ2-2 TRBV5-1 16 TGCGCCAGCAGCTTGGTCGCGGGGCAGAACACCGGGGAGCTGTTTTTT CASSLVAGQNTGELFF
TRBD2 - TRBJ2-7 TRBV11-3 13 TGTGCCAGCAGCTTGACTAGCGGTCTCGAGCAGTACTTC CASSLTSGLEQYF
TRBD1 - TRBJ2-3 TRBV7-3 16 TGTGCCAGCAGCGCCTCGGGGACAGGACGCACAGATACGCAGTATTTT CASSASGTGRTDTQYF
TRBD2 - TRBJ2-1 TRBV5-6 16 TGTGCCAGCAGACGCCGCGGACTAGCGGTCTACAATGAGCAGTTCTTC CASRRRGLAVYNEQFF
- - TRBJ1-4 TRBV18 15 TGTGCCAGCTCAGCAGGACTGGCAACTAATGAAAAACTGTTTTTT CASSAGLATNEKLFF
- few TRBJ2-7 TRBV19 14 TGTGCCAGTAGTAGGGGTAGCGGCTCCTACGAGCAGTACTTC CASSRGSGSYEQYF
- - TRBJ2-2 TRBV30 13 TGTGCCTTCAGGTTCCCGTACACCGGGGAGCTGTTTTTT CAFRFPYTGELFF
- few TRBJ1-2 TRBV5-8 12 TGTGCCAGCAGCTTGGCCTCCCCTGGCTACACCTTC CASSLASPGYTF
TRBD2 - TRBJ2-7 TRBV19 14 TGTGCCAGTAGTCCGCAGCGGGGCCCCTACGAGCAGTACTTC CASSPQRGPYEQYF
TRBD1 - TRBJ1-1 TRBV27 16 TGTGCCAGCAGTTTATCCAGACAGGGGGCAGGAACTGAAGCTTTCTTT CASSLSRQGAGTEAFF
- - TRBJ2-5 TRBV4-3 15 TGCGCCAGCAGCCAAGATCCCAGGCCCCAAGAGACCCAGTACTTC CASSQDPRPQETQYF
- - TRBJ1-1 TRBV5-1 15 TGCGCCAGCAGCTTAAGAGCGGGGTTGAACACTGAAGCTTTCTTT CASSLRAGLNTEAFF
- - TRBJ1-2 TRBV6-1 12 TGTGCCAGCAGGGAGAGTTACTATGGCTACACCTTC CASRESYYGYTF
- - TRBJ2-4 TRBV11-1 16 TGTGCCAGCAGCCCACGACAGATTCTAGCCAAAAACATTCAGTACTTC CASSPRQILAKNIQYF
- - TRBJ1-5 TRBV10-3 12 TGTGCCATCGGGGCGCTAAATCAGCCCCAGCATTTT CAIGALNQPQHF
TRBD1 - TRBJ2-7 TRBV7-8 18 TGTGCCAGCAGCCCCAGTGGGAGACAGGGAAGACAAAACTACGAGCAGTACTTC CASSPSGRQGRQNYEQYF
- few TRBJ2-5 TRBV20-1 11 TGCAGTGCTTTACAGGGCCAGACCCAGTACTTC CSALQGQTQYF